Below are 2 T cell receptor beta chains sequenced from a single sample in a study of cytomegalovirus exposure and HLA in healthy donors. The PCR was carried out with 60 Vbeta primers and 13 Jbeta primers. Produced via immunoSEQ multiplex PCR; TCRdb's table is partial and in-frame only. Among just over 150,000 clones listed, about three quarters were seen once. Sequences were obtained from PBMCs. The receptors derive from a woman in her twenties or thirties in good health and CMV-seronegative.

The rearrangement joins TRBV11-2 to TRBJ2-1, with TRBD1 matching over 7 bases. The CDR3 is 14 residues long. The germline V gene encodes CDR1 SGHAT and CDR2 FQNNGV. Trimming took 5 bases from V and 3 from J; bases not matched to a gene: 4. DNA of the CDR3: TGTGCCAGCAGCCCCGGACAGGACTACAATGAGCAGTTCTTC. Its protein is CASSPGQDYNEQFF. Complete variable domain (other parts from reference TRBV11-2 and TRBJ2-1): EAGVAQSPRYKIIEKRQSVAFWCNPISGHATLYWYQQILGQGPKLLIQFQNNGVVDDSQLPKDRFSAERLKGVDSTLKIQPAKLEDSAVYLCASSPGQDYNEQFFGPGTRLTVL.

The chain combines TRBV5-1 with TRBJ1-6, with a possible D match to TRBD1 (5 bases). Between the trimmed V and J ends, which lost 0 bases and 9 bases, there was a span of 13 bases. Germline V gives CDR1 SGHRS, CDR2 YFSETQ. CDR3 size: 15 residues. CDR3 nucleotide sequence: TGCGCCAGCAGCTTGGGGTGGCCAGGGCCTTCACCCCTCCACTTT. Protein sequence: CASSLGWPGPSPLHF.